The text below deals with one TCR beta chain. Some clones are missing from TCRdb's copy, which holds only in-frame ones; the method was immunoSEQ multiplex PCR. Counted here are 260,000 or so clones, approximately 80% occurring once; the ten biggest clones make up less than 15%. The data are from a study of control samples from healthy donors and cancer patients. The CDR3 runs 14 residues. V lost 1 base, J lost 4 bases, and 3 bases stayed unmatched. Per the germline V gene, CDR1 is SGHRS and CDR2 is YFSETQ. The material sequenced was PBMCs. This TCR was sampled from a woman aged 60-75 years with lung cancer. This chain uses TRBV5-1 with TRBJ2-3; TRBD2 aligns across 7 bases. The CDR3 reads CASSLSGRADTQYF. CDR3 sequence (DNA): TGCGCCAGCAGCTTGTCGGGGAGGGCAGATACGCAGTATTTT.